These T cell receptor beta chains were read from a single sample in a study of T cell clonotyping in hematopoietic cell transplantation. Generated by immunoSEQ multiplex PCR, the TCRdb table keeps only in-frame clones and is missing some. The sample gives 10,000 to 15,000 clones, more than 90% of which show up once; 7.8% is in the top ten. This material consisted of PBMCs, taken 100 days after allogeneic stem cell transplant. The receptors originated from a female patient between 50 and 60 years old who had an allogeneic stem cell transplant from an unrelated donor, so the T cells may come from the graft donor. Some clones in this sample may be carry-over from other donors' samples. The CDR3 runs from the conserved cysteine through the conserved F or W. Each record gives: clone size, D gene, J gene, CDR3 length, V gene, CDR3 protein, CDR3 DNA. D genes are given only for firm matches. A row's size may be missing; if present it is once, few, many or a size class.

once,TRBD1,TRBJ2-3,14,TRBV15,CATSLGTATDTQYF,TGTGCCACCAGCTTAGGGACAGCCACAGATACGCAGTATTTT
-,-,TRBJ2-2,12,TRBV11-2,CASSPTSGELFF,TGTGCCAGCAGCCCAACAAGCGGGGAGCTGTTTTTT
once,-,TRBJ1-3,12,TRBV6-5,CASRSGGNTIYF,TGTGCCAGCAGATCAGGCGGAAACACCATATATTTT
-,TRBD1,TRBJ1-2,17,TRBV5-1,CASSLGQGPRANYGYTF,TGCGCCAGCAGCTTGGGACAGGGGCCCCGAGCTAACTATGGCTACACCTTC
-,-,TRBJ2-6,13,TRBV30,CAGGDSGANVLTF,TGTGCCGGGGGAGACTCTGGGGCCAACGTCCTGACTTTC
-,-,TRBJ1-3,11,TRBV20-1,CSARRGNTIYF,TGCAGTGCAAGACGGGGGAACACCATATATTTT
-,TRBD2,TRBJ2-7,14,TRBV30,CAWRLAGGAREQYF,TGTGCCTGGAGGTTAGCGGGAGGAGCGCGGGAGCAGTACTTC
-,-,TRBJ2-3,19,TRBV27,CASSSPTNSGRANRDTQYF,TGTGCCAGCAGTTCACCCACAAACAGCGGACGGGCAAACCGAGATACGCAGTATTTT
-,-,TRBJ2-1,14,TRBV2,CASSGAGSYNEQFF,TGTGCCAGCTCGGGAGCAGGGTCCTACAATGAGCAGTTCTTC
few,TRBD2,TRBJ2-2,14,TRBV6-5,CASSYSLAGEELFF,TGTGCCAGCAGTTACAGCCTAGCGGGAGAGGAGCTGTTTTTT
-,-,TRBJ1-6,16,TRBV19,CASKTGRESYNSPLHF,TGTGCCAGTAAAACCGGAAGGGAATCCTATAATTCACCCCTCCACTTT
-,-,TRBJ1-2,15,TRBV5-6,CASSFEAGAVTGYTF,TGTGCCAGCAGCTTTGAGGCAGGGGCGGTTACCGGCTACACCTTC
once,-,TRBJ1-2,15,TRBV9,CASSVASTAPYGYTF,TGTGCCAGCAGCGTAGCCTCGACAGCCCCTTATGGCTACACCTTC
-,-,TRBJ2-7,14,TRBV6-1,CASSPRTDSYEQYF,TGTGCCAGCAGTCCGCGGACCGATTCCTACGAGCAGTACTTC
-,-,TRBJ1-5,15,TRBV6-1,CASSEHRNSNQPQHF,TGTGCCAGCAGTGAACACAGAAATAGCAATCAGCCCCAGCATTTT
-,TRBD2,TRBJ2-2,17,TRBV10-3,CAISESHGGRGTGELFF,TGTGCCATCAGTGAGTCCCATGGCGGGAGAGGCACCGGGGAGCTGTTTTTT
-,-,TRBJ1-1,14,TRBV7-9,CASSLMRGNTEAFF,TGTGCCAGCAGCTTAATGAGGGGAAACACTGAAGCTTTCTTT
-,-,TRBJ1-5,13,TRBV19,CASNNPGLQPQHF,TGTGCCAGTAATAATCCGGGGTTGCAGCCCCAGCATTTT
-,-,TRBJ1-5,14,TRBV5-6,CASSLFSASQPQHF,TGTGCCAGCAGCTTGTTCAGTGCTTCCCAGCCCCAGCATTTT
-,TRBD2,TRBJ2-1,18,TRBV29-1,CSVGQTSGKPSSYNEQFF,TGCAGCGTCGGCCAAACTAGCGGGAAGCCCAGCTCCTACAATGAGCAGTTCTTC
-,TRBD2,TRBJ2-1,15,TRBV5-4,CASSLRLAGGNEQFF,TGTGCCAGCAGCTTACGACTAGCGGGAGGTAATGAGCAGTTCTTC
-,-,TRBJ1-1,14,TRBV19,CASSIGLALTEAFF,TGTGCCAGTAGTATCGGTCTTGCGCTCACTGAAGCTTTCTTT
-,TRBD1,TRBJ1-2,16,TRBV28,CASSLPGTGRRYGYTF,TGTGCCAGCAGTTTACCCGGGACAGGGAGAAGATATGGCTACACCTTC
-,-,TRBJ1-5,14,TRBV30,CAWKKRGTGQPQHF,TGTGCCTGGAAAAAGCGCGGCACAGGTCAGCCCCAGCATTTT
-,-,TRBJ2-1,13,TRBV6-4,CASSDSSYNEQFF,TGTGCCAGCAGTGACAGCTCCTACAATGAGCAGTTCTTC
once,TRBD2,TRBJ2-7,16,TRBV4-2,CASSQPGYTGGGEQYF,TGTGCCAGCAGCCAGCCCGGGTATACGGGGGGGGGCGAGCAGTACTTC
-,-,TRBJ2-7,13,TRBV13,CASSPPHRYEQYF,TGTGCCAGCAGCCCCCCACATCGATACGAGCAGTACTTC
-,-,TRBJ1-2,13,TRBV6-5,CASSYRANYGYTF,TGTGCCAGCAGTTACCGGGCTAACTATGGCTACACCTTC
-,TRBD2,TRBJ2-1,16,TRBV7-9,CASSSTGLAGNNEQFF,TGTGCCAGCAGCTCTACGGGACTAGCGGGGAACAATGAGCAGTTCTTC
-,-,TRBJ2-5,12,TRBV2,CARGALQETQYF,TGTGCCAGAGGGGCTCTCCAAGAGACCCAGTACTTC
few,-,TRBJ2-1,12,TRBV19,CASSIWGGEQFF,TGTGCCAGTAGTATCTGGGGAGGTGAGCAGTTCTTC
-,TRBD1,TRBJ1-1,15,TRBV11-2,CASSSPDRSATEAFF,TGTGCCAGCAGCTCGCCGGACAGGTCGGCCACTGAAGCTTTCTTT
-,TRBD2,TRBJ2-2,17,TRBV28,CASSFWELAGGPGELFF,TGTGCCAGCAGTTTTTGGGAACTAGCGGGAGGGCCCGGGGAGCTGTTTTTT
-,-,TRBJ1-5,11,TRBV20-1,CSASQKEPQHF,TGCAGTGCTAGTCAAAAGGAGCCCCAGCATTTT
-,-,TRBJ2-2,15,TRBV27,CASSRPGFNTGELFF,TGTGCCAGCAGCCGCCCGGGATTCAACACCGGGGAGCTGTTTTTT
-,-,TRBJ1-2,11,TRBV7-2,CASGENYGYTF,TGTGCCAGCGGAGAAAACTATGGCTACACCTTC
-,-,TRBJ2-1,13,TRBV28,CASSFWARDEQFF,TGTGCCAGCAGTTTTTGGGCCCGGGATGAGCAGTTCTTC
-,-,TRBJ1-3,15,TRBV28,CASSSSGTAEGTIYF,TGTGCCAGCAGTTCTTCCGGGACCGCGGAGGGCACCATATATTTT
-,TRBD1,TRBJ1-6,16,TRBV7-9,CASSLGQGFYNSPLHF,TGTGCCAGCAGCCTGGGACAGGGCTTTTATAATTCACCCCTCCACTTT
-,-,TRBJ1-5,14,TRBV7-6,CASSRGVTNQPQHF,TGTGCCAGCAGCCGGGGAGTTACGAATCAGCCCCAGCATTTT
-,TRBD1,TRBJ1-4,14,TRBV6-6,CASSGDRGVEKLFF,TGTGCCAGCAGTGGGGACAGGGGAGTCGAAAAACTGTTTTTT